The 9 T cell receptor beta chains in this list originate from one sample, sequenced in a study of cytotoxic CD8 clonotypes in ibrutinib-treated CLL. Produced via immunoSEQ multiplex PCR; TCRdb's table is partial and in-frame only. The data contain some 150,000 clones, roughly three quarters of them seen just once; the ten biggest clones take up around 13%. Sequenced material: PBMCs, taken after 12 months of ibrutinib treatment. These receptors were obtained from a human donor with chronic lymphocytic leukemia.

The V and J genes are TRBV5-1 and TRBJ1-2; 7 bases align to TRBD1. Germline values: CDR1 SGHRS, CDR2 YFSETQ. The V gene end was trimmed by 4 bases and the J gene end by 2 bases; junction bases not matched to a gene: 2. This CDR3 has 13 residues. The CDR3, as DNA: TGCGCCAGCAGCGCACAGGGGAACTATGGCTACACCTTC. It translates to CASSAQGNYGYTF.

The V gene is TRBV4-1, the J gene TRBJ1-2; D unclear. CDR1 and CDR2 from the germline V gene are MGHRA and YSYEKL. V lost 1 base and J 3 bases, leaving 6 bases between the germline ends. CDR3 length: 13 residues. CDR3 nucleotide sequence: TGCGCCAGCAGCCAAGGGGGTGACTATGGCTACACCTTC. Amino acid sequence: CASSQGGDYGYTF.

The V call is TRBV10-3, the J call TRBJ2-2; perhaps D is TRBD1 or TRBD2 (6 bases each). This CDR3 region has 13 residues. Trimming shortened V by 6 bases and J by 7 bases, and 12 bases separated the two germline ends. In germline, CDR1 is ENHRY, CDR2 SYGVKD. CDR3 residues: CAISLGGGGELFF. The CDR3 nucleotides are TGTGCCATCAGCCTCGGGGGCGGCGGGGAGCTGTTTTTT.

CDR3 bases: TGTGCCAGCAGCCCGGGACACAAAATAAACATTCAGTACTTC. Encoded protein: CASSPGHKINIQYF. The chain joins TRBV7-8 to TRBJ2-4; maybe TRBD1 (6 bases). CDR1 SGHVS and CDR2 FQNEAQ come from the germline V gene. Trimming shortened V by 5 bases and J by 6 bases, and 14 bases separated the two germline ends. This CDR3 comprises 14 residues.

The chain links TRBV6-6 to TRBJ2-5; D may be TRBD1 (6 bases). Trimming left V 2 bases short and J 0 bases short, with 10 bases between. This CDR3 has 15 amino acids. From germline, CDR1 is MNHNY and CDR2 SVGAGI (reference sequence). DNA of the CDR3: TGTGCCAGCAGTTACCCGGACAGCAACCAAGAGACCCAGTACTTC. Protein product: CASSYPDSNQETQYF.

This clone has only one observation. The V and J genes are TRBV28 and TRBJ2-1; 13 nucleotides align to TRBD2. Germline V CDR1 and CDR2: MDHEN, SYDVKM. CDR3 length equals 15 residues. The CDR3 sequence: CGSGTSGIVYNEQFF. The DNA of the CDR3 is TGTGGGAGCGGGACTAGCGGGATCGTCTACAATGAGCAGTTCTTC.

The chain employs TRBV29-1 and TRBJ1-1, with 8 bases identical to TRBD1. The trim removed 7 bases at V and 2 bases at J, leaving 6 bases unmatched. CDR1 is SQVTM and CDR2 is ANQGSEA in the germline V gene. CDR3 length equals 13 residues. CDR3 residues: CSGAGTGNTEAFF. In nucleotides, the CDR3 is TGCAGCGGCGCCGGGACAGGAAACACTGAAGCTTTCTTT. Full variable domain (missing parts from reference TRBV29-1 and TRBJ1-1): SAVISQKPSRDICQRGTSLTIQCQVDSQVTMMFWYRQQPGQSLTLIATANQGSEATYESGFVIDKFPISRPNLTFSTLTVSNMSPEDSSIYLCSGAGTGNTEAFFGQGTRLTVV.

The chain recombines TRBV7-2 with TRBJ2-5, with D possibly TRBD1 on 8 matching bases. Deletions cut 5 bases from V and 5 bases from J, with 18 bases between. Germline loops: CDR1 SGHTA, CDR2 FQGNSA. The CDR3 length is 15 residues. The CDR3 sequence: CASSITGQGGETQYF. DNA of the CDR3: TGTGCCAGCAGCATAACAGGACAGGGAGGGGAGACCCAGTACTTC.

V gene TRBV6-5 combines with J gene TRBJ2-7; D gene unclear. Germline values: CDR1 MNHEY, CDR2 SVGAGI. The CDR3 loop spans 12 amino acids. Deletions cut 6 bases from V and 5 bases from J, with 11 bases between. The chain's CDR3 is CASRRSLDEQYF. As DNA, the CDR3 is TGTGCCAGCAGGCGTTCGTTGGACGAGCAGTACTTC.